The source of this T cell receptor (beta chain) is a study of shared clonotypes between healthy human individuals. Only in-frame clones appear in the TCRdb table, and some are missing; sequencing was by immunoSEQ multiplex PCR. The sample lists approximately 740,000 clones; almost 95% were seen once. In this sample, this clone turned up a few times. The antigen remains undetermined. The CDR3 spans 12 residues. The ends were cut back, 6 bases at V and 5 bases at J, with 12 bases in the middle. The germline CDR1 and CDR2 sequences are SGHKS and YYEKEE (reference sequence). Naivety among CD8 cells was defined by CD45RO negativity and positive CCR7 selection, thereby excluding terminally differentiated effector memory CD45RA+ cells. General study results and limits: Blood was the only sampled material, and tissue repertoires likely differ.

Sequencing was carried out using naive CD8+ T cells sorted from blood. This TCR came from a young man in good health. The rearrangement links TRBV5-5 to TRBJ2-7; D remains unclear. The CDR3 protein is CASTPFGHEQYF. As DNA, the CDR3 is TGTGCCAGCACCCCATTCGGTCACGAGCAGTACTTC.